This T cell receptor (beta chain) was sequenced during a study of T cells after yellow fever vaccination. Regarding the study as a whole: A small share of clonotypes appeared in both CD4 and CD8 compartments.

Each CDR3 protein gets one entry after TCRdb re-called the 5' RACE reads with MiXCR. The sample contains 100,000 to 150,000 distinct CDR3 sequences, approximately 14% of which appear only once. The V gene end was trimmed by 1 base and the J gene end by 5 bases; junction bases not matched to a gene: 7. The CDR3 extends over 15 amino acids. Germline values: CDR1 SEHNR, CDR2 FQNEAQ (reference sequence). Points on this clonotype: Its target is unknown.

The J gene is TRBJ1-2, the V gene TRBV7-9; the match to TRBD1 covers 7 bases. The material was CD8+ T cells sorted from PBMCs, obtained 5 days after the yellow fever booster vaccination. The receptor comes from a young man who received the YFV17D yellow fever vaccine. CDR3 protein: CASSLVARGNYGYTF. In nucleotides, the CDR3 is TGTGCCAGCAGCTTAGTAGCCAGGGGGAATTATGGCTACACCTTC.